Each of the 25 T cell receptor beta chains below was sequenced from the same sample in a study of siplizumab effects on memory and regulatory T cells. The assay was immunoSEQ multiplex PCR, and TCRdb's table has in-frame clones only and misses some. The sample consists of 92,000 or so clones, approximately 90% of them appearing once. Sequencing used CD4+ T cells sorted from blood. The source of these receptors is a human donor in good health.

This sequence joins TRBV5-1 and TRBJ2-1; 14 bases line up with TRBD2. The junction had 5 bases not matched to a gene; V was cut back by 3 bases and J by 9 bases. Looked up from germline, CDR1 is SGHRS and CDR2 is YFSETQ. The CDR3 sequence is 15 residues long. CDR3 amino acids: CASSSWTSGGSEQFF. As DNA, the CDR3 is TGCGCCAGCAGCTCGTGGACTAGCGGGGGGAGTGAGCAGTTCTTC.

The rearrangement links TRBV5-1 to TRBJ1-4, with D tentatively TRBD1 (5 bases). The CDR3 has 18 residues. V gave up 1 base and J gave up 0 bases, with 16 bases separating them. Germline V gives CDR1 SGHRS, CDR2 YFSETQ. CDR3 protein: CASSLRSGNFPTNEKLFF. DNA for the CDR3: TGCGCCAGCAGCTTGAGGTCAGGGAATTTTCCAACTAATGAAAAACTGTTTTTT.

This clone was seen a few times. This chain joins TRBV19 and TRBJ2-6; D call uncertain. CDR1 and CDR2 from the germline V gene are LNHDA and SQIVND (reference sequence). The CDR3 is 15 amino acids. V lost 1 base to trimming and J lost 2 bases, with 6 bases between them. CDR3 sequence: CASSIGNPGANVLTF. In nucleotides, the CDR3 is TGTGCCAGTAGTATAGGGAATCCTGGGGCCAACGTCCTGACTTTC.

J is TRBJ1-3 and V is TRBV13; D perhaps matches TRBD1 (5 bases). Germline CDR1 PRHDT, CDR2 FYEKMQ (reference sequence). The V gene lost 5 bases and the J gene lost 4 bases, with 12 bases spanning the gap. The CDR3 is made up of 14 amino acids. CDR3 loop: CASSLMGLGNTIYF. CDR3 sequence (DNA): TGTGCCAGCAGCCTAATGGGGCTAGGAAACACCATATATTTT.

This clone has only a few counts. V usage is TRBV25-1 and J usage is TRBJ1-2, with D possibly matching TRBD1 (5 bases). The CDR3 runs 12 residues. V dropped 5 bases and J dropped 4 bases, with 8 bases sitting between them. The germline CDR1 and CDR2 sequences are MGHDK and SYGVNS. CDR3 region: CASSKGLYGYTF. The CDR3 DNA sequence: TGTGCCAGCAGTAAGGGGCTCTATGGCTACACCTTC.

V gene TRBV30 combines with J gene TRBJ2-1; 7 bases are shared with TRBD2. Germline loops: CDR1 GTSNPN, CDR2 SVGIG (reference sequence). CDR3 length equals 16 residues. The V and J ends lost 3 bases and 10 bases, in that order; junction bases with no gene match: 18. The DNA for the CDR3 is TGTGCCTGGAGGCGGGGGAGGCTAGCAAAAATGGGGGAGCAGTTCTTC. Translating it yields CAWRRGRLAKMGEQFF.

CDR3 sequence reads: CASSARQRISYNEQFF. The CDR3 region has the DNA TGTGCCAGCAGCGCCAGGCAGCGGATCTCCTACAATGAGCAGTTCTTC. The V call is TRBV5-4, the J call TRBJ2-1; maybe TRBD2 (5 bases). The germline CDR1 and CDR2 sequences are SGHNT and YYREEE (reference sequence). The CDR3 totals 16 residues. Trimming took off 4 bases at V and 0 bases at J, with 14 bases between the two ends.

The chain has TRBV28 and TRBJ1-2; no reliable D call. V lost 3 bases, J lost 8 bases, and 10 bases lay in between. Germline-derived CDR1 and CDR2 are MDHEN and SYDVKM. The CDR3 length is 12 residues. This chain's CDR3 is CASSLPTNGYTF. The CDR3 DNA follows: TGTGCCAGCAGTTTGCCGACAAACGGCTACACCTTC.

This clone has a single count. The chain couples TRBV30 to TRBJ2-1, with TRBD2 matching 11 bases. The J segment lost 6 bases and the V segment lost 0 bases, leaving 4 bases of the junction unmatched. This CDR3 has 15 residues. CDR1 and CDR2 (germline): GTSNPN, SVGIG (reference sequence). CDR3: CAWSVRLAGGNEQFF. In DNA, the CDR3 is TGTGCCTGGAGTGTACGTCTAGCGGGAGGCAATGAGCAGTTCTTC.

The chain carries TRBV7-6 and TRBJ2-7, with TRBD1 matching over 7 bases. Per germline, CDR1 SGHVS and CDR2 FNYEAQ. Trimming at V came to 4 bases and at J to 3 bases, leaving 12 bases not matched to a gene. The CDR3 is 16 amino acids. The CDR3 spells CASSSRPGQSFYEQYF. The CDR3 coding sequence is TGTGCCAGCAGCTCACGACCGGGACAGAGCTTCTACGAGCAGTACTTC.

This clone was counted between two and nine times. The chain has TRBV27 and TRBJ1-3; D remains unclear. Trimming shortened V by 3 bases and J by 0 bases, and 9 bases separated the two germline ends. Germline loops: CDR1 MNHEY, CDR2 SMNVEV (reference sequence). The CDR3 is 15 residues long. CDR3 loop: CASSLDPLSGNTIYF. CDR3 DNA: TGTGCCAGCAGTTTGGACCCTCTCTCTGGAAACACCATATATTTT.

The chain combines TRBV19 with TRBJ2-3; D may be TRBD2 (6 bases). V lost 5 bases, J lost 2 bases, and 20 bases lay in between. Looked up from germline, CDR1 is LNHDA and CDR2 is SQIVND (reference sequence). CDR3 length: 17 amino acids. The CDR3: CASSLRGDSGVTDTQYF. The CDR3 bases are TGTGCCAGTAGTTTAAGAGGAGATAGCGGAGTCACAGATACGCAGTATTTT.

The chain combines TRBV7-6 with TRBJ1-5; D is uncertain. Germline values: CDR1 SGHVS, CDR2 FNYEAQ. With 5 bases removed from V and 9 bases from J, the gap between germline ends came to 14 bases. The length of the CDR3 is 13 residues. The DNA of the CDR3 is TGTGCCAGCAGCCCCGCGGCGGGATCGCCCCAGCATTTT. This gives the protein CASSPAAGSPQHF.

CDR3 in DNA: TGTGCCAGCAGCTTAGACCGCGATTCACCCCTCCACTTT. It codes for CASSLDRDSPLHF. The rearrangement links TRBV7-9 to TRBJ1-6, with D unresolved. The CDR3 loop spans 13 amino acids. Between the trimmed V and J ends, which lost 1 base and 8 bases, there was a span of 6 bases. Germline V gene data show CDR1 as SEHNR and CDR2 as FQNEAQ (reference sequence).

The chain employs TRBV5-1 and TRBJ1-1, with 7 bases fitting TRBD1. CDR3 length equals 15 residues. V gave up 0 bases and J gave up 4 bases; unmatched junction bases: 6. The germline gives CDR1 SGHRS, CDR2 YFSETQ. The DNA of the CDR3 is TGCGCCAGCAGCTTGGCCCTGGCAGGGGGCACTGAAGCTTTCTTT. Its protein product is CASSLALAGGTEAFF.

This clone was observed a handful of times. The same CDR3 also results from other DNA sequences found in this sample. The rearrangement links TRBV18 to TRBJ1-5; a possible D gene is TRBD1 (6 bases). V lost 3 bases and J lost 0, with 9 bases in between. Germline CDR1 KGHSH, CDR2 LQKENI. The CDR3 sequence is 15 residues long. CDR3 in amino acids: CASSPTGSSNQPQHF. CDR3 nucleotides: TGTGCCAGCTCACCGACAGGATCTAGCAATCAGCCCCAGCATTTT.

The genes are TRBV6-1 and TRBJ1-2; D gene uncertain. The CDR3 covers 15 residues. The germline gives CDR1 MNHNS, CDR2 SASEGT. Trimming stripped 1 base from V and 5 bases from J, with 14 bases between. Here the CDR3 DNA reads TGTGCCAGCAGTGAAGGGACCGCGGGCGTTTATGGCTACACCTTC. This translates into CASSEGTAGVYGYTF.

This clone has only one observation. CDR3 loop: CARSLGRLFSTEAFF. The CDR3 DNA reads TGTGCCAGAAGCTTGGGGCGGCTGTTCAGCACTGAAGCTTTCTTT. The chain carries TRBV5-3 and TRBJ1-1; D ambiguous. TRBV5-3 counts as an open reading frame of uncertain function. There are 15 residues in the CDR3. V was shortened by 0 bases and J by 4 bases, with 13 bases between the two germline ends.

The chain recombines TRBV28 with TRBJ1-2; the D gene is possibly TRBD1 (5 bases). The CDR3 has 15 amino acids. V lost 5 bases and J lost 7, with 20 bases in between. CDR1 is MDHEN, CDR2 SYDVKM, per germline. DNA of the CDR3: TGTGCCAGCAGTCCGGGACGTCCCCTGATAGGTGGCTACACCTTC. The encoded protein is CASSPGRPLIGGYTF.

The gene calls are TRBV18 and TRBJ2-7; D possibly matches TRBD1 or TRBD2 (6 bases each). The germline V gene encodes CDR1 KGHSH and CDR2 LQKENI. The CDR3 has 13 amino acids. The V gene lost 2 bases and the J gene lost 6 bases, with 11 bases spanning the gap. CDR3 region: CASSPIRGPEQYF. In DNA form, the CDR3 reads TGTGCCAGCTCACCAATTCGGGGGCCCGAGCAGTACTTC.

This clone was detected only a few times. The chain joins TRBV19 to TRBJ1-2; 8 nucleotides match TRBD1. Germline V gene data show CDR1 as LNHDA and CDR2 as SQIVND (reference sequence). This CDR3 has 15 amino acids. V dropped 0 bases and J dropped 4; count of bases not matched to a gene: 4. CDR3 in amino acids: CASSIDGDRSYGYTF. CDR3 nucleotides: TGTGCCAGTAGTATAGACGGGGACAGGTCCTATGGCTACACCTTC.

This chain uses TRBV28 with TRBJ1-1; no reliable D call. Germline V gene data show CDR1 as MDHEN and CDR2 as SYDVKM. CDR3 length: 15 residues. Trimming removed 1 base from V and 4 bases from J, with 13 bases in between. DNA for the CDR3: TGTGCCAGCAGTTTATTGGCCCTCCGGCGCACTGAAGCTTTCTTT. Translation: CASSLLALRRTEAFF. Filled out from reference TRBV28 and TRBJ1-1, the complete variable domain reads DVKVTQSSRYLVKRTGEKVFLECVQDMDHENMFWYRQDPGLGLRLIYFSYDVKMKEKGDIPEGYSVSREKKERFSLILESASTNQTSMYLCASSLLALRRTEAFFGQGTRLTVV.

The chain links TRBV5-1 to TRBJ1-2; D perhaps matches TRBD1 (6 bases). In germline, CDR1 is SGHRS, CDR2 YFSETQ. The CDR3 consists of 15 residues. Trimming took off 4 bases at V and 0 bases at J, with 13 bases between the two ends. In DNA, the CDR3 is TGCGCCAGCAGCCCGACAGGACAACCTAACTATGGCTACACCTTC. Residues: CASSPTGQPNYGYTF. Variable domain in full (rest from reference TRBV5-1 and TRBJ1-2): KAGVTQTPRYLIKTRGQQVTLSCSPISGHRSVSWYQQTPGQGLQFLFEYFSETQRNKGNFPGRFSGRQFSNSRSEMNVSTLELGDSALYLCASSPTGQPNYGYTFGSGTRLTVV.

The chain recombines TRBV30 with TRBJ1-1; 7 nucleotides match TRBD1. The CDR3 length is 14 residues. From germline, CDR1 is GTSNPN and CDR2 SVGIG (reference sequence). V lost 2 bases to trimming and J lost 0 bases; unmatched junction nucleotides: 3. The CDR3 DNA reads TGTGCCTGGAGTCCCGGGACAGTGAACACTGAAGCTTTCTTT. Translating gives CAWSPGTVNTEAFF.

This rearrangement joins TRBV5-1 to TRBJ2-7; 13 bases match TRBD2. The germline CDR1 and CDR2 sequences are SGHRS and YFSETQ. There are 16 residues in the CDR3. The V gene end was trimmed by 3 bases and the J gene end by 1 base; junction bases not matched to a gene: 4. The CDR3 loop is CASSWTSGSQSYEQYF. The CDR3 bases are TGCGCCAGCAGCTGGACTAGCGGGAGCCAATCCTACGAGCAGTACTTC. Filled out from reference TRBV5-1 and TRBJ2-7, the complete variable domain reads KAGVTQTPRYLIKTRGQQVTLSCSPISGHRSVSWYQQTPGQGLQFLFEYFSETQRNKGNFPGRFSGRQFSNSRSEMNVSTLELGDSALYLCASSWTSGSQSYEQYFGPGTRLTVT.